This T cell receptor (beta chain) was captured in a study of T cell changes during pregnancy in multiple sclerosis. This table comes from immunoSEQ multiplex PCR, and its TCRdb copy is limited to in-frame clones, with some not included. This table holds around 130,000 clones, approximately 94% found once. This clone has just one count. The germline V gene encodes CDR1 MNHNS and CDR2 SASEGT. The CDR3 spans 14 residues. Trimming cost V 7 bases and J 3 bases; bases outside gene matches: 6. The chain combines TRBV6-1 with TRBJ2-7; 10 bases are a match to TRBD1. The sample here was peripheral blood, taken before pregnancy. The TCR comes from a female donor with multiple sclerosis, enrolled in a pregnancy study. The CDR3 sequence: CASKPGTGDYEQYF. CDR3 nucleotide sequence: TGTGCCAGCAAGCCCGGGACAGGGGACTACGAGCAGTACTTC.